This entry features one T cell receptor (beta chain) sequence. The data belong to a study of blood T cell repertoires in COVID-19. Turning to the study itself: Spain, Italy and the United States supplied samples that represented acute and convalescent COVID-19. Sources were T cells, B-cell-depleted T cells, or PBMCs; the material itself was cDNA or gDNA.

The CDR3 has 16 amino acids. The germline CDR1 and CDR2 sequences are MGHRA and YSYEKL. With V trimmed by 4 bases and J by 5 bases, 7 bases remained unmatched. Source study methods: Estimation of nucleated cell counts was performed using reference gene primer amplification. TCRdb's copy holds only in-frame clones and misses some; the assay was immunoSEQ multiplex PCR. V, J and clone size are taken as reported in that table, and D and trimming were inferred from the DNA itself. The sample records approximately 120,000 clones, 86% being singletons. This receptor was taken from a human donor in a cohort sampled during active COVID-19. The chain has TRBV4-1 and TRBJ2-2; 10 positions match TRBD1. Input material: peripheral blood. This CDR3 is CASSPAAGQGTGELFF. The DNA of the CDR3 is TGCGCCAGCAGCCCCGCGGCGGGACAGGGGACCGGGGAGCTGTTTTTT.